This T cell receptor beta chain came from a study of blood T cell repertoires in COVID-19. CDR1 and CDR2 from the germline V gene are MNHEY and SVGAGI. V gave up 7 bases and J gave up 4 bases, with 14 bases separating them. The CDR3 consists of 15 residues. Method: immunoSEQ multiplex PCR; TCRdb's copy keeps in-frame clones and lacks some. Seen here are approximately 220,000 clones, approximately 80% observed once, and the top ten hold 7% to 8.5%. The sequenced sample consisted of PBMCs or T cells enriched from blood (not recorded which). This sequence joins TRBV6-5 and TRBJ1-6; D possibly corresponds to TRBD1 (5 bases). This TCR came from a woman in her thirties or forties with acute COVID-19. The CDR3 loop reads CASTTGRAYNSPLHF. The CDR3 DNA sequence: TGTGCCAGCACTACAGGCAGGGCTTATAATTCACCCCTCCACTTT.